This is a list of T cell receptor beta chains from one sample in a study of blood T cell repertoires in COVID-19. Method: immunoSEQ multiplex PCR; TCRdb's copy keeps in-frame clones and lacks some. The sample has about 84,000 clones, less than 85% seen once. The sample taken for sequencing was peripheral blood. The receptors stem from a man aged 65 to 79 with acute or convalescent COVID-19. The CDR3 runs from the conserved cysteine through the conserved F or W. The D gene is left open where the match is weak. Size is stated for part of the rows, as once, few or many counts, or as a class when the clone is expanded.

13	TRBV15	.	TRBJ1-5	.	TGTGCCACCAGCAGAGATCTAGGAGAGCCCCAGCATTTT	CATSRDLGEPQHF
13	TRBV18	.	TRBJ2-7	TRBD1	TGTGCCAGCTCACTAGGGACAGCCTACGAGCAGTACTTC	CASSLGTAYEQYF
14	TRBV19	.	TRBJ1-5	TRBD1	TGTGCCAGTAGGAAGGGGGCCGGCGATCAGCCCCAGCATTTT	CASRKGAGDQPQHF
15	TRBV6-4	.	TRBJ1-6	.	TGTGCCAGCCGCAGAGAGGGGGAAGGCAAGACACCCCTCCACTTT	CASRREGEGKTPLHF
14	TRBV28	.	TRBJ2-7	.	TGTGCCAGCAGTTACGGGTCCTCCTACTACGAGCAGTACTTC	CASSYGSSYYEQYF
17	TRBV24-1	once	TRBJ2-1	TRBD1	TGTGCCACCAGTGATTTGACGGGACAGGGGGCCATCAATGAGCAGTTCTTC	CATSDLTGQGAINEQFF
13	TRBV27	.	TRBJ1-4	TRBD1	TGTGCCAGCAGTTTTACAGGGGCTGAAAAACTGTTTTTT	CASSFTGAEKLFF
15	TRBV5-4	.	TRBJ1-6	.	TGTGCCAGCTCGGCAGGTAGTAGGAATAATTCACCCCTCCACTTT	CASSAGSRNNSPLHF
14	TRBV5-4	.	TRBJ2-7	.	TGTGCCAGCAGCCCCGAGGTGGGGCCCAACGAGCAGTACTTC	CASSPEVGPNEQYF
12	TRBV19	.	TRBJ2-5	.	TGTGCCAGTAGCAAAAGGGGAGAGACCCAGTACTTC	CASSKRGETQYF
17	TRBV19	medium-sized	TRBJ2-2	TRBD1	TGTGCCAGTAGTGACTACGACAGGGTCGGAGCCTCCGGGGAGCTGTTTTTT	CASSDYDRVGASGELFF
15	TRBV19	few	TRBJ2-5	TRBD2	TGTGCCAGTAGGACGACTAGCGGGAGCCAAGAGACCCAGTACTTC	CASRTTSGSQETQYF
16	TRBV5-1	.	TRBJ2-5	.	TGCGCCAGCAGCTATTCGGCAGGGGCTTCGGGAGAGACCCAGTACTTC	CASSYSAGASGETQYF
17	TRBV9	few	TRBJ2-3	TRBD2	TGTGCCAGCAGCCCCCCCCCGTTCGCGGGAGGCACAGATACGCAGTATTTT	CASSPPPFAGGTDTQYF